The clone carrying this T cell receptor beta chain was seen once. Its antigen is unknown. Trimming left V 1 base short and J 0 bases short, with 7 bases between. Germline CDR1 reads DFQATT; CDR2 reads SNEGSKA (reference sequence). The CDR3 runs 14 residues. The sample is drawn from a study of T cell repertoires in cytomegalovirus infection. Study information: An indication of both CMV infection and matching HLA type came from public TCR beta signatures.

General study points: HLA-C-restricted CMV-specific TCR beta clonotypes prevailed in the ex vivo response.

TCRdb used MiXCR to reprocess the reads, holding one entry per CDR3 protein. Here the sample spans hundreds of thousands of distinct CDR3 sequences, about a third being singletons. This sequence joins TRBV20-1 and TRBJ1-5; D unresolved. This TCR derives from a human donor in good health (CMV status not recorded). Some clones in this sample may be carry-over from other donors' samples. The sequenced sample consisted of PBMCs. CDR3 sequence: CSARGQHSNQPQHF. As DNA, the CDR3 is TGCAGTGCTAGAGGGCAGCATAGCAATCAGCCCCAGCATTTT.